These 17 T cell receptor beta chains were all obtained from the same sample, sequenced in a study of T cell responses to AZD1222 COVID-19 vaccine. TCRdb's copy holds only in-frame clones and misses some; the assay was immunoSEQ multiplex PCR. The sample contains 75,000 to 85,000 clones, more than 90% of which appear only once. The sample consisted of peripheral blood, taken on day 0 of AZD1222 vaccination. These receptors were taken from an adult in good health.

The chain is built from TRBV6-1 and TRBJ1-2; a possible D gene is TRBD1 (6 bases). The germline gives CDR1 MNHNS, CDR2 SASEGT. V shed 3 bases and J shed 7 bases, with 18 bases lying between them. There are 15 residues in the CDR3. The CDR3 spells CASSDRSQGAGGYTF. The CDR3 nucleotides read TGTGCCAGCAGTGACCGATCACAGGGTGCCGGTGGCTACACCTTC.

In this sample, this clone turned up once. This chain uses TRBV24-1 with TRBJ2-1; TRBD1 aligns across 9 bases. Germline V gives CDR1 KGHDR, CDR2 SFDVKD. V trimming: 3 bases; J trimming: 4 bases; junction bases outside the gene matches: 9. The CDR3 contains 17 residues. CDR3 residues: CATSDMTGTGRYNEQFF. The CDR3 nucleotides read TGTGCCACCAGTGATATGACCGGGACAGGGAGATACAATGAGCAGTTCTTC.

The chain has TRBV27 and TRBJ2-7, with D perhaps matching TRBD2 (6 bases). V was clipped by 5 bases and J by 2 bases, with 10 bases between them. CDR1 MNHEY and CDR2 SMNVEV come from the germline V gene (reference sequence). There are 13 residues in the CDR3. The CDR3 spells CASSPTGAYEQYF. As DNA, the CDR3 is TGTGCCAGCAGTCCAACGGGGGCCTACGAGCAGTACTTC.

This clone was seen a single time. The CDR3 DNA follows: TGTGCCAGCAGCCTATATCGACAGGGCTTTAATGAGCAGTTCTTC. Its translation is CASSLYRQGFNEQFF. This chain connects TRBV2 to TRBJ2-1; 7 bases map to TRBD1. The CDR3 totals 15 residues. Germline V gives CDR1 SNHLY, CDR2 FYNNEI. V lost 6 bases, J lost 7 bases, and 12 bases stayed unmatched.

The chain couples TRBV11-3 to TRBJ2-7; D remains unclear. The CDR3 length is 14 residues. Trimming shortened V by 4 bases and J by 5 bases, and 15 bases separated the two germline ends. Germline V gene data show CDR1 as SGHNT and CDR2 as YENEEA. CDR3 bases: TGTGCCAGCAGCTCCGAAGGCGAATGGAACGAGCAGTACTTC. It codes for CASSSEGEWNEQYF.

J is TRBJ2-6 and V is TRBV18; 8 nucleotides align to TRBD1. The CDR3 consists of 17 residues. Losses at the gene ends were 2 bases for V and 0 bases for J; bases not matched to a gene: 3. Germline V lookup: CDR1 KGHSH, CDR2 LQKENI. Written as DNA, the CDR3 is TGTGCCAGCTCACCAACGGGACAGGTCTCTGGGGCCAACGTCCTGACTTTC. This gives the protein CASSPTGQVSGANVLTF.

The rearrangement uses TRBV21-1 and TRBJ1-3. TRBV21-1 is an annotated pseudogene. The CDR3 sequence is 18 residues long. The CDR3 DNA follows: TGTGCCAGCAGCAAAGATGGGGCGGACTCTCTCTCTGGAAACACCATATATTTT. Its protein is CASSKDGADSLSGNTIYF.

The chain joins TRBV30 to TRBJ1-2; D is unresolved. V was clipped by 3 bases and J by 8 bases, with 7 bases between them. Germline V gene lookup returns CDR1 GTSNPN and CDR2 SVGIG (reference sequence). The CDR3 extends over 10 amino acids. CDR3 sequence: CAWSQAGYTF. Written as DNA, the CDR3 is TGTGCCTGGAGCCAGGCCGGCTACACCTTC.

This chain uses TRBV12-3 or TRBV12-4 with TRBJ2-5; no clear D. This CDR3 has 13 residues. The ends were cut back, 7 bases at V and 1 base at J, with 10 bases in the middle. DNA of the CDR3: TGTGCCAGCAAACCCTACGGCCAAGAGACCCAGTACTTC. Amino acids: CASKPYGQETQYF.

The J gene is TRBJ2-1, the V gene TRBV6-1, with TRBD2 matching over 7 bases. The CDR3 is 17 amino acids. V was clipped by 4 bases and J by 6 bases; unmatched bases: 15. Per germline, CDR1 MNHNS and CDR2 SASEGT. In DNA, the CDR3 is TGTGCCAGCAGTGGGACTAGTTGGGGGACGGGTCCCAATGAGCAGTTCTTC. This translates into CASSGTSWGTGPNEQFF.

This clone was seen just once. The V and J genes are TRBV15 and TRBJ1-1; D is unresolved. Trimming removed 0 bases from V and 7 bases from J, with 6 bases in between. Germline V CDR1 and CDR2: LNHNV, YYDKDF (reference sequence). This CDR3 region has 12 residues. Written as DNA, the CDR3 is TGTGCCACCAGCAGAGATGGGAGTGAAGCTTTCTTT. This translates into CATSRDGSEAFF.

The V gene is TRBV5-6, the J gene TRBJ1-3, with a weak D call TRBD1 (5 bases). Trimming pared 3 bases from V and 0 bases from J, leaving 10 bases between. Looked up from germline, CDR1 is SGHDT and CDR2 is YYEEEE. CDR3 length: 15 residues. The CDR3 spells CASSSLGTSGNTIYF. For the CDR3, the DNA is TGTGCCAGCAGCTCCCTGGGGACCTCTGGAAACACCATATATTTT.

The gene calls are TRBV5-1 and TRBJ1-4; D possibly corresponds to TRBD1 (6 bases). CDR1 and CDR2 (germline): SGHRS, YFSETQ. With 0 bases removed from V and 8 bases from J, the gap between germline ends came to 11 bases. CDR3 length: 14 amino acids. CDR3 residues: CASSLGRGGEKLFF. CDR3 nucleotides: TGCGCCAGCAGCTTGGGCAGGGGAGGGGAAAAACTGTTTTTT.

The V call is TRBV6-5, the J call TRBJ1-3; 12 nucleotides align to TRBD1. Germline CDR1 is MNHEY and CDR2 is SVGAGI. There are 16 residues in the CDR3. J lost 3 bases, V lost 2 bases, and 2 bases had no gene match. This CDR3 is CASSYGTGGGGNTIYF. The CDR3 DNA reads TGTGCCAGCAGTTACGGGACAGGGGGCGGTGGAAACACCATATATTTT.

This chain joins TRBV11-2 and TRBJ1-1; no firm D call. Germline values: CDR1 SGHAT, CDR2 FQNNGV. With 1 base removed from V and 1 base from J, the gap between germline ends came to 7 bases. This CDR3 is built from 14 residues. The chain's CDR3 is CASSLVGKNTEAFF. As DNA, the CDR3 is TGTGCCAGCAGCTTAGTGGGGAAGAACACTGAAGCTTTCTTT.

The CDR3, as DNA: TGCGCCAGCAGCCAAGATGGCAGCAGAACAGATACGCAGTATTTT. This translates into CASSQDGSRTDTQYF. The rearrangement joins TRBV4-3 to TRBJ2-3; the D is unclear. Trimming took 0 bases from V and 3 from J, leaving 10 bases between them. CDR3 size: 15 residues. CDR1 and CDR2 from the germline V gene are LGHNA and YSLEER.

This chain joins TRBV3-1 (or the pseudogene TRBV3-2) and TRBJ1-1; no firm D call. V was trimmed by 3 bases and J by 1 base, leaving 9 bases between them. Germline values: CDR1 LGHDT, CDR2 YNNKEL (reference sequence). There are 14 residues in the CDR3. DNA of the CDR3: TGTGCCAGCAGCCAGCGGGATACGAACACTGAAGCTTTCTTT. It encodes CASSQRDTNTEAFF.